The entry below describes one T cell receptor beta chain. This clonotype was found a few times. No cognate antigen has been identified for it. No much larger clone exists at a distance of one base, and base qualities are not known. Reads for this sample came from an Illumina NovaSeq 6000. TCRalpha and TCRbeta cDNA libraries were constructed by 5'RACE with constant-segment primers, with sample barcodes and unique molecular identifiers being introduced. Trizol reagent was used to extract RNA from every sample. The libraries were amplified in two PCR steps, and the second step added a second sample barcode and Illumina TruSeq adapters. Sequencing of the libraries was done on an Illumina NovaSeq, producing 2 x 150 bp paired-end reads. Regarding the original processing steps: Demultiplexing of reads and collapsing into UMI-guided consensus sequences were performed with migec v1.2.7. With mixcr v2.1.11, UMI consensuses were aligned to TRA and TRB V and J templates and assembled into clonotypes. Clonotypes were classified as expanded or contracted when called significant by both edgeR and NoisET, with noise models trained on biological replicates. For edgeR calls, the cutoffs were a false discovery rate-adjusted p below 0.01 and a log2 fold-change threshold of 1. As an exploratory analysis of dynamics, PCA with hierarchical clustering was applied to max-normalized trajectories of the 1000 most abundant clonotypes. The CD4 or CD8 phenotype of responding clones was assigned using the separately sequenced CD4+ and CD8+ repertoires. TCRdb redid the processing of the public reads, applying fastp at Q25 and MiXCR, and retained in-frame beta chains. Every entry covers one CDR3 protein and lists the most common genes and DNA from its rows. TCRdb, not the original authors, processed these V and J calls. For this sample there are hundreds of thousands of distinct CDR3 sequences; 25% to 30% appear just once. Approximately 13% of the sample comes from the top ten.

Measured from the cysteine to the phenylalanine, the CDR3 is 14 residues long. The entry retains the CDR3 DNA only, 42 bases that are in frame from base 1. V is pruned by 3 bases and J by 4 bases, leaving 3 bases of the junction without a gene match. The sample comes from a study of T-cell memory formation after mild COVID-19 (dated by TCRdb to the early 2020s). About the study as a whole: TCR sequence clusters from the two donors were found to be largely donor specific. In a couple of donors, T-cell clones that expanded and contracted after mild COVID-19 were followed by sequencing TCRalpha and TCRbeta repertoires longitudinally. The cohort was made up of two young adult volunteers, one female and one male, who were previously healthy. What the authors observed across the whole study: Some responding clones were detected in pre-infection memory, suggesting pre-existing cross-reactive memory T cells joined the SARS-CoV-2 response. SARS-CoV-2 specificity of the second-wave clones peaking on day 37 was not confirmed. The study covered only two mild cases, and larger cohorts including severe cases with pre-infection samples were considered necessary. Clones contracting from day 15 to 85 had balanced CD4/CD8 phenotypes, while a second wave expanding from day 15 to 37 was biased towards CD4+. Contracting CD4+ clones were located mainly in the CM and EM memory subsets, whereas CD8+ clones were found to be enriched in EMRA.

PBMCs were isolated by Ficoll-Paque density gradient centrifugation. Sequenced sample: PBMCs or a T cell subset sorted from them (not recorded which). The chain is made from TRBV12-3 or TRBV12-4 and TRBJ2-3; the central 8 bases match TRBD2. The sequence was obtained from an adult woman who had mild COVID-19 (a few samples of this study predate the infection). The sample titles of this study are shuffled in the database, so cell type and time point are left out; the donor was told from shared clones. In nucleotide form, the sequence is TGTGCCAGCAGTTTTATAGCGGGGCCAGATACGCAGTATTTT. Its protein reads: CASSFIAGPDTQYF.